These T cell receptor beta chains were read from a single sample in a study of blood T cell repertoires in COVID-19. Data came from immunoSEQ multiplex PCR; TCRdb stores just in-frame clones and leaves some out. The table shows 190,000 or so clones, with around nine tenths occurring only once. The sample was peripheral blood. The receptors here all came from a man in his 60s who had recovered from COVID-19. CDR3s include the opening cysteine and the closing phenylalanine or tryptophan. Each record gives: J gene, V gene, clone size, D gene, CDR3 protein, CDR3 DNA. D genes are given only for firm matches. Rows may omit the clone size; those that give it use once, few, many or a size class.

TRBJ1-2 | TRBV19 | . | . | CASSKGRAQQGYTF | TGTGCCAGTAGTAAGGGCAGGGCCCAACAGGGCTACACCTTC
TRBJ1-2 | TRBV7-9 | . | TRBD1 | CASGPDRSGGYTF | TGTGCCAGCGGCCCGGACAGGAGTGGTGGCTACACCTTC
TRBJ1-5 | TRBV6-2/TRBV6-3 | . | . | CASSYSTLDSFNQPQHF | TGTGCCAGCAGTTACTCGACCTTGGACAGCTTCAATCAGCCCCAGCATTTT
TRBJ2-1 | TRBV13 | once | . | CASSARLVGPNEQFF | TGTGCCAGCAGCGCCCGACTAGTAGGACCCAATGAGCAGTTCTTC
TRBJ2-3 | TRBV2 | . | TRBD2 | CASTAGGPTDTQYF | TGTGCCAGCACAGCGGGGGGGCCCACAGATACGCAGTATTTT
TRBJ2-1 | TRBV7-9 | . | TRBD2 | CASSLWGRENNEQFF | TGTGCCAGCAGCTTATGGGGGAGGGAGAACAATGAGCAGTTCTTC
TRBJ2-7 | TRBV7-3 | . | . | CASSGRRGESNEQYF | TGTGCCAGCAGCGGTAGGCGGGGAGAGAGCAACGAGCAGTACTTC
TRBJ2-1 | TRBV5-1 | . | TRBD2 | CASTSRGGLTGTSGLKIYNEQFF | TGCGCCAGCACCTCCCGGGGGGGGCTGACCGGGACTAGCGGGCTGAAAATCTACAATGAGCAGTTCTTC
TRBJ2-3 | TRBV10-2 | once | . | CASSVGRLTDTQYF | TGCGCCAGCAGTGTCGGCAGACTCACAGATACGCAGTATTTT
TRBJ2-3 | TRBV29-1 | . | TRBD1 | CSVSGTGSADTQYF | TGCAGCGTTTCCGGGACAGGGAGCGCAGATACGCAGTATTTT
TRBJ1-3 | TRBV18 | . | . | CASSADSLSGNTIYF | TGTGCCAGCTCAGCAGACAGCCTCTCTGGAAACACCATATATTTT
TRBJ1-5 | TRBV21-1 | . | . | CAGDDRRKSNQPQHF | TGTGCCGGGGATGACAGAAGAAAAAGCAATCAGCCCCAGCATTTT
TRBJ1-2 | TRBV29-1 | . | . | CSAERNYGYTF | TGCAGCGCTGAGAGAAACTATGGCTACACCTTC